Each of the 28 T cell receptor beta chains below was sequenced from the same sample in a study of control samples from healthy donors and cancer patients. Sequenced by immunoSEQ multiplex PCR; TCRdb stores in-frame clones only, minus some. Seen here are 110,000 or so clones, 83% observed once, and the top ten hold roughly an eighth. Sequencing was done on a sample of blood. These receptors were obtained from a woman aged 45-60 years in good health.

The chain combines TRBV11-2 with TRBJ1-3, with 7 nucleotides matching TRBD1. CDR3 length equals 15 residues. After removal of 5 bases from V and 4 bases from J, the junction contained 8 bases not matched to a gene. Germline V gives CDR1 SGHAT, CDR2 FQNNGV. CDR3 coding DNA: TGTGCCAGCAGCACCCAGACAGGGTGGGGAAACACCATATATTTT. The encoded protein is CASSTQTGWGNTIYF.

This chain uses TRBV28 with TRBJ1-6, with D possibly being TRBD1 (5 bases). In germline, CDR1 is MDHEN, CDR2 SYDVKM. This CDR3 is built from 16 residues. The V end lost 2 bases, the J end lost 3 bases, and 11 bases lay between the germline ends. The CDR3 loop reads CASSLGGVGYNSPLHF. The CDR3 bases are TGTGCCAGCAGTTTAGGGGGAGTAGGCTATAATTCACCCCTCCACTTT.

The chain recombines TRBV18 with TRBJ2-1; D gene uncertain. The germline V gene encodes CDR1 KGHSH and CDR2 LQKENI. Between the trimmed V and J ends, which lost 3 bases and 2 bases, there was a span of 17 bases. The CDR3 length is 17 residues. The CDR3 sequence is CASSPLGTQGTYNEQFF. In DNA form, the CDR3 reads TGTGCCAGCTCACCCCTGGGTACACAAGGGACCTACAATGAGCAGTTCTTC. The variable domain in full, with the rest retrieved from reference TRBV18 and TRBJ2-1, is NAGVMQNPRHLVRRRGQEARLRCSPMKGHSHVYWYRQLPEEGLKFMVYLQKENIIDESGMPKERFSAEFPKEGPSILRIQQVVRGDSAAYFCASSPLGTQGTYNEQFFGPGTRLTVL.

This clone was observed a handful of times. This chain joins TRBV19 and TRBJ2-5; the D is unclear. CDR3 length: 13 amino acids. The V gene's germline CDR1 is LNHDA and CDR2 SQIVND (reference sequence). Trimming cost V 7 bases and J 5 bases, with 14 bases left between them. DNA for the CDR3: TGTGCCAGTAACCGAGGACGGCAGGAGACCCAGTACTTC. This sequence encodes CASNRGRQETQYF. The full variable domain, completed using reference TRBV19 and TRBJ2-5, is DGGITQSPKYLFRKEGQNVTLSCEQNLNHDAMYWYRQDPGQGLRLIYYSQIVNDFQKGDIAEGYSVSREKKESFPLTVTSAQKNPTAFYLCASNRGRQETQYFGPGTRLLVL.

The chain carries TRBV29-1 and TRBJ1-2, with a tentative D call TRBD1 (6 bases). This CDR3 has 11 residues. Germline loops: CDR1 SQVTM, CDR2 ANQGSEA. V was cut by 4 bases and J by 6 bases, with 9 bases left in between. This CDR3 is CSVGAGDGYTF. CDR3 bases: TGCAGCGTTGGGGCAGGGGATGGCTACACCTTC.

V usage is TRBV4-3 and J usage is TRBJ2-1; a weak D match, TRBD1 (6 bases). Germline loops: CDR1 LGHNA, CDR2 YSLEER. The CDR3 covers 14 residues. V dropped 0 bases and J dropped 5 bases, with 8 bases sitting between them. This chain's CDR3 is CASSQEGAHNEQFF. The CDR3 nucleotides are TGCGCCAGCAGCCAAGAGGGGGCGCACAATGAGCAGTTCTTC.

This clone is a singleton in its sample. At one end, the junction sequence differs from germline, possibly due to a read error. The CDR3 nucleotides read TGTGCCAGCATCAGAACGGGACAAGCATATGCCTACACCTTC. Translating it yields CASIRTGQAYAYTF. V usage is TRBV6-5 and J usage is TRBJ1-2; weak D call: TRBD1 (6 bases). The CDR3 is made up of 14 amino acids. Germline CDR1 MNHEY, CDR2 SVGAGI.

The chain has TRBV7-2 and TRBJ2-5; a weak D match, TRBD1 (5 bases). The CDR3 has 15 amino acids. The V end lost 3 bases, the J end lost 1 base, and 12 bases lay between the germline ends. Germline CDR1 and CDR2: SGHTA and FQGNSA. CDR3 coding DNA: TGTGCCAGCAGCTTCCCCTTGGGGCTCCAAGAGACCCAGTACTTC. Translating gives CASSFPLGLQETQYF. Full variable domain (missing parts from reference TRBV7-2 and TRBJ2-5): GAGVSQSPSNKVTEKGKDVELRCDPISGHTALYWYRQSLGQGLEFLIYFQGNSAPDKSGLPSDRFSAERTGGSVSTLTIQRTQQEDSAVYLCASSFPLGLQETQYFGPGTRLLVL.

The CDR3, as DNA: TGTGCCAGCAGTTATGGTGAACAGACCCAGTACTTC. It translates to CASSYGEQTQYF. V gene TRBV6-2 or TRBV6-3 combines with J gene TRBJ2-5; D remains unclear. The germline CDR1 and CDR2 sequences are MNHEY and SVGEGT. The CDR3 runs 12 residues. V lost 3 bases to trimming and J lost 6 bases, with 8 bases between them.

The J gene is TRBJ2-2, the V gene TRBV3-1 (or the pseudogene TRBV3-2); D ambiguous. CDR1 and CDR2 from the germline V gene are LGHDT and YNNKEL (reference sequence). V gave up 4 bases and J gave up 0 bases, with 0 bases separating them. This CDR3 spans 12 amino acids. The CDR3 nucleotides are TGTGCCAGCAGCCCGAACACCGGGGAGCTGTTTTTT. Encoded protein: CASSPNTGELFF.

This chain links TRBV21-1 with TRBJ1-5. TRBV21-1 is deemed a pseudogene. This CDR3 has 14 amino acids. CDR3 in DNA: TGTGCCAGCAGCAAGCCCAGGGAGGGTCAGCCCCAGCATTTT. This sequence encodes CASSKPREGQPQHF.

This clone came up a few times. J is TRBJ2-1 and V is TRBV25-1, with TRBD2 as a possible D gene (6 bases). Germline assignment: CDR1 MGHDK and CDR2 SYGVNS. Trimming removed 3 bases at V and 0 bases at J, with 9 bases between. The CDR3 runs to 15 residues. In DNA form, the CDR3 reads TGTGCCAGCAGTGATGACGGGAGCTCCTACAATGAGCAGTTCTTC. It is translated as CASSDDGSSYNEQFF.

The chain combines TRBV24-1 with TRBJ2-1; D is tentatively TRBD1 or TRBD2 (5 bases each). Germline lookup yields CDR1 KGHDR and CDR2 SFDVKD. There are 15 residues in the CDR3. V shed 5 bases and J shed 2 bases, with 12 bases lying between them. CDR3 in amino acids: CATSVRGNPYNEQFF. As DNA, the CDR3 is TGTGCCACCAGTGTCCGGGGCAACCCCTACAATGAGCAGTTCTTC.

V and J are TRBV7-8 and TRBJ2-3; no clear D gene. CDR1 and CDR2 (germline): SGHVS, FQNEAQ. This CDR3 has 14 residues. V was cut by 5 bases and J by 2 bases, with 11 bases left in between. The CDR3 region is CASSPRLITDTQYF. The CDR3 bases are TGTGCCAGCAGCCCGAGACTGATCACAGATACGCAGTATTTT. Based on the CDR3 plus reference TRBV7-8 and TRBJ2-3, the full variable domain is GAGVSQSPRYKVAKRGQDVALRCDPISGHVSLFWYQQALGQGPEFLTYFQNEAQLDKSGLPSDRFFAERPEGSVSTLKIQRTQQEDSAVYLCASSPRLITDTQYFGPGTRLTVL.

The V gene is TRBV10-1, the J gene TRBJ2-1, with a weak D call TRBD2 (5 bases). The length of the CDR3 is 15 residues. V dropped 0 bases and J dropped 6 bases, with 12 bases sitting between them. Germline-derived CDR1 and CDR2 are WNHNN and SYGVQD (reference sequence). The DNA of the CDR3 is TGCGCCAGCAGTGAGTCCCGGGTAGAGGGCAATGAGCAGTTCTTC. Translating it yields CASSESRVEGNEQFF.

The chain carries TRBV5-1 and TRBJ1-1; weak D call: TRBD1 (6 bases). This CDR3 is 15 amino acids long. Germline V gene data show CDR1 as SGHRS and CDR2 as YFSETQ. The V end lost 1 base, the J end lost 0 bases, and 10 bases lay between the germline ends. This chain's CDR3 is CASSLLRGVNTEAFF. The DNA of the CDR3 is TGCGCCAGCAGCTTGTTGAGGGGGGTGAACACTGAAGCTTTCTTT.

The chain employs TRBV11-3 and TRBJ2-3, with D perhaps TRBD1 (6 bases). The CDR3 has 17 residues. Germline lookup yields CDR1 SGHNT and CDR2 YENEEA. V lost 7 bases and J 5 bases, leaving 25 bases between the germline ends. CDR3 sequence (DNA): TGTGCCAGCAACCAAAATTCCAGACAGGCCCGGAGAGATACGCAGTATTTT. As protein: CASNQNSRQARRDTQYF.

The chain uses TRBV4-2 and TRBJ1-1; TRBD1 might be the D (5 bases). This CDR3 comprises 17 residues. The V end lost 0 bases, the J end lost 0 bases, and 14 bases lay between the germline ends. The germline V gene encodes CDR1 LGHNA and CDR2 YNFKEQ. For the CDR3, the DNA is TGTGCCAGCAGCCAAGATGACGGGGCCAGAATGAACACTGAAGCTTTCTTT. Its translation is CASSQDDGARMNTEAFF.

On this clone: Other DNA sequences in this specimen translate into the identical CDR3. This rearrangement joins TRBV9 to TRBJ1-2, with 8 bases lining up with TRBD1. CDR1 is SGDLS and CDR2 is YYNGEE in the germline V gene. Losses at the gene ends were 2 bases for V and 8 bases for J; bases not matched to a gene: 5. This CDR3 comprises 13 residues. The CDR3 here is CASSVTGEGGYTF. DNA of the CDR3: TGTGCCAGCAGCGTGACAGGGGAAGGAGGCTACACCTTC.

The CDR3 sequence is CASSQGARERTDEQFF. DNA of the CDR3: TGTGCCAGCAGCCAAGGGGCGCGGGAGAGGACCGATGAGCAGTTCTTC. The chain uses TRBV4-2 and TRBJ2-1; TRBD2 matches 7 bases. Germline V gives CDR1 LGHNA, CDR2 YNFKEQ. The trim removed 1 base at V and 8 bases at J, leaving 11 bases unmatched. The CDR3 contains 16 residues.

The V and J genes are TRBV6-5 and TRBJ2-1; 7 nucleotides align to TRBD2. CDR3 length: 14 residues. Germline-derived CDR1 and CDR2 are MNHEY and SVGAGI. V was pared by 6 bases and J by 9 bases, with 11 bases of the junction left unmatched. In DNA, the CDR3 is TGTGCCAGCAGCCCCCCGGGACTACCGATTGAGCAGTTCTTC. It encodes CASSPPGLPIEQFF.

The chain has TRBV29-1 and TRBJ1-1; no clear D gene. V dropped 4 bases and J dropped 0 bases, with 9 bases sitting between them. Germline-derived CDR1 and CDR2 are SQVTM and ANQGSEA. This CDR3 contains 13 residues. CDR3 residues: CSVADTVNTEAFF. The CDR3 coding sequence is TGCAGCGTTGCCGACACGGTGAACACTGAAGCTTTCTTT.

Comment on this clone: The junction and the germline gene differ at one end; a read error may be behind it. The chain is built from TRBV5-1 and TRBJ2-7; no clear D gene. The CDR3 loop spans 11 amino acids. The germline V gene has CDR1 SGHRS and CDR2 YFSETQ. CDR3 coding DNA: TGCGCCAGCAGCTCGGATTACGGGCAGTACTTC. Translation gives CASSSDYGQYF.

The CDR3 nucleotides are TGTGCCAGCACTCGACGGGCTATCTCCTACGAGCAGTACTTC. Translation: CASTRRAISYEQYF. The rearrangement links TRBV28 to TRBJ2-7; D unresolved. V lost 7 bases and J 0 bases, leaving 13 bases between the germline ends. The CDR3 runs to 14 residues. Germline V gene sequence: CDR1 MDHEN, CDR2 SYDVKM.

V usage is TRBV12-1 and J usage is TRBJ2-2; TRBD2 is the table's D call and was not checked against the DNA. TRBV12-1 is flagged as a pseudogene. This CDR3 is 15 amino acids long. This chain's CDR3 is CASSLPDLYTGELFF. For the CDR3, the DNA is TGTGCCAGCAGCCTACCGGACTTGTACACCGGGGAGCTGTTTTTT.

The chain couples TRBV7-3 to TRBJ2-3, with D unresolved. V dropped 2 bases and J dropped 4 bases, with 4 bases sitting between them. Germline CDR1 SGHTA, CDR2 FQGTGA. CDR3 length: 12 residues. The CDR3 nucleotides read TGTGCCAGCAGCTTAGGGGCAGATACGCAGTATTTT. Its protein product is CASSLGADTQYF.

The J gene is TRBJ1-1, the V gene TRBV7-8; D is undetermined. Looked up from germline, CDR1 is SGHVS and CDR2 is FQNEAQ. Trimming took 4 bases from V and 1 from J, leaving 16 bases between them. This CDR3 is built from 16 residues. CDR3 in amino acids: CASSSKNRMGNTEAFF. The CDR3 DNA reads TGTGCCAGCAGCTCTAAAAACCGTATGGGGAACACTGAAGCTTTCTTT.

The chain carries TRBV18 and TRBJ2-5; 7 positions match TRBD2. The germline CDR1 and CDR2 sequences are KGHSH and LQKENI. The CDR3 extends over 17 amino acids. Unmatched junction bases numbered 10, after V lost 3 bases and J lost 0 bases. The CDR3 DNA sequence: TGTGCCAGCTCACCCCTTCCCGGGACTACGTACCAAGAGACCCAGTACTTC. Encoded protein: CASSPLPGTTYQETQYF.